Included here is one TCR beta chain sequence, with context. The data derive from a study of CD8 T cells in Susac syndrome. Patients with Susac syndrome met diagnostic criteria that were recently defined for definite or probable disease. CD8+ and CD4+ T cells were negatively isolated; TEMRA cells were FACS-enriched. Reverse transcription of about 0.5 to 1 ug RNA used random hexamers. Each CDR3 protein is one row after TCRdb ran MiXCR on the immunoSEQ multiplex PCR reads. The sample gives just over 150,000 distinct CDR3 sequences, approximately 96% of which show up once; about 0.17% is in the top ten. This CDR3 is 16 amino acids long. The germline V gene encodes CDR1 SGHRS and CDR2 YFSETQ. V lost 0 bases, J lost 6 bases, and 16 bases lay in between.

The chain carries TRBV5-1 and TRBJ2-4, with D perhaps assigned TRBD1 or TRBD2 (5 bases each). This TCR was recovered from a human donor with Susac syndrome. The sequenced material came from CD4+ T cells from PBMCs. CDR3 coding DNA: TGCGCCAGCAGCTTGGCCCCGGGACGAACAGGAAACATTCAGTACTTC. Amino acids: CASSLAPGRTGNIQYF.